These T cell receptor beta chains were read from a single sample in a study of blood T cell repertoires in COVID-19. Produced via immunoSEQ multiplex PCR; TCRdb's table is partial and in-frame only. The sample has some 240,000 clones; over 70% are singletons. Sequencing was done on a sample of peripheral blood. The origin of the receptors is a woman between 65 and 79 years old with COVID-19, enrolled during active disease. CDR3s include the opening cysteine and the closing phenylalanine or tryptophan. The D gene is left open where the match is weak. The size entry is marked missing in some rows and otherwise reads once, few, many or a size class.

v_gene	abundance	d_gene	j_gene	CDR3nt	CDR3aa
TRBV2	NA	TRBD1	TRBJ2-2	TGTGCCACCCAGGGGGCGCGGAGCACCGGGGAGCTGTTTTTT	CATQGARSTGELFF
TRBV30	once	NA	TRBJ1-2	TGTGCCGCACAAACCGGGACAACGTATGGCTACACCTTC	CAAQTGTTYGYTF
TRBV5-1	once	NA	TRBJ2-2	TGCGCCAGCAGCTTACAGGACGCCGGGGAGCTGTTTTTT	CASSLQDAGELFF
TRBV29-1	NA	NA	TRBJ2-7	TGCAGCGTGAGACAGGCCCCCTACGAGCAGTACTTC	CSVRQAPYEQYF
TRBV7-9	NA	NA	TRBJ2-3	TGTGCCAGCAGCTTAGACAGTGGGGATACGCAGTATTTT	CASSLDSGDTQYF
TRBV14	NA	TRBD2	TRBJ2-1	TGTGCCAGCAGCCAAGAACTAGCGGGAGAATTCTATCGCGATGAGCAGTTCTTC	CASSQELAGEFYRDEQFF
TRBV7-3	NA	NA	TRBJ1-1	TGTGCCAGCAGGCGCGAGTCCATGAACACTGAAGCTTTCTTT	CASRRESMNTEAFF
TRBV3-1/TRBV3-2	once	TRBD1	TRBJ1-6	TGTGCCAGCAGCCTCGGCAGGGGGCTAGGGTCACCCCTCCACTTT	CASSLGRGLGSPLHF
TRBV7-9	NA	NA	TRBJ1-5	TGTGCCAGCAGCTTGGGGACTGGGTTGGGGGGTCAGCCCCAGCATTTT	CASSLGTGLGGQPQHF
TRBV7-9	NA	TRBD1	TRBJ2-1	TGTGCCAGCAGCGGGGACAGACACAATGAGCAGTTCTTC	CASSGDRHNEQFF
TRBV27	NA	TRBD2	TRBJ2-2	TGTGCCAGCAGTTTACGCCTAGCGGGAGTGGGCGGGGAGCTGTTTTTT	CASSLRLAGVGGELFF
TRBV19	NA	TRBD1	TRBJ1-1	TGTGCCAGTAGTTTGACGGGACAGGGGGCGCGTAAGACTGAAGCTTTCTTT	CASSLTGQGARKTEAFF
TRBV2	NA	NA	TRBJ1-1	TGTGCCAGCAGTGAAGCGCCGTCCCACACGAACACTGAAGCTTTCTTT	CASSEAPSHTNTEAFF
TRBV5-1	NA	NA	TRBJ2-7	TGCGCCAGCAGTTTTGGGACACCTGCCTACGAGCAGTACTTC	CASSFGTPAYEQYF
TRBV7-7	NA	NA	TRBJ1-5	TGTGCTAGCAGCTTAGATGAGGGTCAGCCCCAGCATTTT	CASSLDEGQPQHF
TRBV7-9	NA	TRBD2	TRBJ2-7	TGTGCCAGCAGCCACAGCGGGAGGGCTTCCTACGAGCAGTACTTC	CASSHSGRASYEQYF
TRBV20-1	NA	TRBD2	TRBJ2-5	TGCAGTGCTAGTCTCGCGGGAGGGCCATTTCTAGAGACCCAGTACTTC	CSASLAGGPFLETQYF
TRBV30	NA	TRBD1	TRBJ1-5	TGTGCCTGGGATACAGGGGGCGATGGGAATCAGCCCCAGCATTTT	CAWDTGGDGNQPQHF
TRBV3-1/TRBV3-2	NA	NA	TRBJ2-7	TGTGCCAGCAGCCAAGGGACAGAGGAACCAACCTACGAGCAGTACTTC	CASSQGTEEPTYEQYF
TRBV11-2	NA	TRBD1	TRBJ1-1	TGTGCCAGCAGCCCACAGGGGACCACTGAAGCTTTCTTT	CASSPQGTTEAFF
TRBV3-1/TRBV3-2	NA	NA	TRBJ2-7	TGTGCCAGCAGCCTCAGGGGAAGTCCCTACGAGCAGTACTTC	CASSLRGSPYEQYF
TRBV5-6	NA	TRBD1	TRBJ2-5	TGTGCCAGCAGCTTACAGGGGGTAGGGGAGACCCAGTACTTC	CASSLQGVGETQYF
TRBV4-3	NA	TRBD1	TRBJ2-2	TGCGCCAGCAGCCAACGGACAGGGGACACCGGGGAGCTGTTTTTT	CASSQRTGDTGELFF
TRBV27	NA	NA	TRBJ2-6	TGTGCCAGCAGTTTGGTCGGTTCTGGGGCCAACGTCCTGACTTTC	CASSLVGSGANVLTF
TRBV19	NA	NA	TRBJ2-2	TGTGCCAGTAGCACCGTTGGCCGGGGGAACACCGGGGAGCTGTTTTTT	CASSTVGRGNTGELFF
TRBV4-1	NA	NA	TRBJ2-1	TGCGCCAGCAGCCAAGCGGGACTGGCCAACAATGAGCAGTTCTTC	CASSQAGLANNEQFF
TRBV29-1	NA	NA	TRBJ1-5	TGCAGCGTTGAAGGGAACGAGGGCCAGCCCCAGCATTTT	CSVEGNEGQPQHF
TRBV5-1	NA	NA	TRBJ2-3	TGCGCCAGCAGCTCACAGGACCCGCGGGATACGCAGTATTTT	CASSSQDPRDTQYF
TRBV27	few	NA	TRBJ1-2	TGTGCCAGCAGTTCAAACAATAACTATGGCTACACCTTC	CASSSNNNYGYTF
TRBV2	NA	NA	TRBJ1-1	TGTGCCAGCAGTTTGGAGGGGAGCACTGAAGCTTTCTTT	CASSLEGSTEAFF
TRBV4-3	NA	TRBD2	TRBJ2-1	TGCGCCAGCAGCCAAGATTTGGTGGGAGGGGTTGAGCAGTTCTTC	CASSQDLVGGVEQFF
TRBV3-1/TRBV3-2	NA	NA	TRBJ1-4	TGTGCCAGCAGCCCCCGCCGAGCAACTAATGAAAAACTGTTTTTT	CASSPRRATNEKLFF
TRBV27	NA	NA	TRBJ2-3	TGTGCCAGCAGTTCGGCCAGGGTTCGGACAGATACGCAGTATTTT	CASSSARVRTDTQYF
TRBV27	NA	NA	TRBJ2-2	TGTGCCAGCAGTTCTTTTCCCCGGACCGGGGAGCTGTTTTTT	CASSSFPRTGELFF
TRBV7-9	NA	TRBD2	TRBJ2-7	TGTGCCAGCAGACCGAGCGGGAGGAGCCTCGAGCAGTACTTC	CASRPSGRSLEQYF
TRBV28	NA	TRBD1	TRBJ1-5	TGTGCCAGCAGCCAAGCCGGGACAGGGGCTAGCAATCAGCCCCAGCATTTT	CASSQAGTGASNQPQHF
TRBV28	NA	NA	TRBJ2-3	TGTGCCAGCAGCCCCGGGTCGTATCTAACAGATACGCAGTATTTT	CASSPGSYLTDTQYF
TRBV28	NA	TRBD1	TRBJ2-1	TGTGCCAGCAGTTTATCGGGACAGTATCTTTACAATGAGCAGTTCTTC	CASSLSGQYLYNEQFF
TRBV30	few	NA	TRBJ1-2	TGTGCCTCACAACCAATACAGGGTGGCGGCTACACCTTC	CASQPIQGGGYTF